These 20 T cell receptor beta chains were all obtained from the same sample, sequenced in a study of naive and memory T cell subsets (TCRdb year 2017). Library prep was done by UMI-ligation and nested PCR. The instrument was an Illumina MiSeq. An equimolar mix of two oligonucleotides covering both TRBC1 and TRBC2 was used as the beta constant-region primer. Through fastp at Q25 and MiXCR, TCRdb rebuilt clones from the public reads, retaining in-frame beta chains. Rows are unified per CDR3 protein, each entry keeping the most common DNA and genes. This sample comprises 70,000 to 95,000 distinct CDR3 sequences, roughly 7% of them detected only once. Jointly, the top ten make up over 1.5% of the sample. Sample: central memory CD4+ T cells from blood. The sample's cell subset or site, from its label and the paper: central memory, CD45RA- CD27+. The receptor set was obtained from a human donor in good health.

This clonotype was detected many times. The rearrangement links TRBV7-9 to TRBJ1-2; 10 bases match TRBD1. V lost 6 bases, J lost 8 bases, and 12 bases stayed unmatched. There are 15 residues in the CDR3. CDR1 SEHNR and CDR2 FQNEAQ come from the germline V gene (reference sequence). The CDR3 DNA reads TGTGCCAGCAGGACCGACAGGGGGCATTCTAGGGGCTACACCTTC. Protein sequence: CASRTDRGHSRGYTF. The full variable domain, its missing parts supplied by reference TRBV7-9 and TRBJ1-2, is DTGVSQNPRHKITKRGQNVTFRCDPISEHNRLYWYRQTLGQGPEFLTYFQNEAQLEKSRLLSDRFSAERPKGSFSTLEIQRTEQGDSAMYLCASRTDRGHSRGYTFGSGTRLTVV.

In its sample, this clonotype was seen many times. The chain employs TRBV29-1 and TRBJ1-2; D may be TRBD1 (6 bases). V lost 1 base to trimming and J lost 6 bases, with 18 bases between them. This CDR3 comprises 15 residues. Germline V gene lookup returns CDR1 SQVTM and CDR2 ANQGSEA. The CDR3 sequence is CSVEGGARGRDGYTF. The CDR3 nucleotides are TGCAGCGTTGAAGGAGGTGCCAGGGGAAGGGATGGCTACACCTTC. Using reference TRBV29-1 and TRBJ1-2 for the parts outside the CDR3, the full variable domain is SAVISQKPSRDICQRGTSLTIQCQVDSQVTMMFWYRQQPGQSLTLIATANQGSEATYESGFVIDKFPISRPNLTFSTLTVSNMSPEDSSIYLCSVEGGARGRDGYTFGSGTRLTVV.

This clonotype was seen only a few times. This chain connects TRBV5-1 to TRBJ2-1, with 14 bases lining up with TRBD2. The V gene end was trimmed by 8 bases and the J gene end by 7 bases; junction bases not matched to a gene: 11. This CDR3 comprises 16 residues. CDR1 is SGHRS, CDR2 YFSETQ, per germline. CDR3 coding DNA: TGCGCCAGTGGAAAGACTAGCGGGAGGGCCGGGAATGAGCAGTTCTTC. The encoded protein is CASGKTSGRAGNEQFF.

This clonotype showed up many times. The chain is built from TRBV20-1 and TRBJ2-1; 9 bases are a match to TRBD1. Germline CDR1 and CDR2: DFQATT and SNEGSKA (reference sequence). Trimming took 2 bases from V and 7 from J; bases not matched to a gene: 18. CDR3 size: 18 residues. Here the CDR3 reads CSARSAPLRDRVGNEQFF. DNA for the CDR3: TGCAGTGCTAGATCGGCCCCTCTCCGGGACAGGGTTGGGAATGAGCAGTTCTTC.

This clonotype was counted at least ten times. The gene calls are TRBV12-3 or TRBV12-4 and TRBJ1-1, with D possibly matching TRBD1 (6 bases). The CDR3 is made up of 14 amino acids. The V end was cut by 3 bases, the J end by 4 bases, with 12 bases between. CDR3 nucleotide sequence: TGTGCCAGCAGTTTTCAGACAGGCGGCACTGAAGCTTTCTTT. Translating it yields CASSFQTGGTEAFF.

In its sample, this clonotype was seen many times. The chain employs TRBV6-6 and TRBJ1-1, with D maybe TRBD1 (6 bases). Germline V CDR1 and CDR2: MNHNY, SVGAGI (reference sequence). V gave up 5 bases and J gave up 5 bases, with 18 bases separating them. CDR3 length: 15 amino acids. The CDR3 sequence: CASSDPTGARTEAFF. The CDR3 DNA reads TGTGCCAGCAGTGACCCGACAGGTGCGAGGACTGAAGCTTTCTTT.

This clonotype has just a few counts. The chain combines TRBV11-2 with TRBJ2-5; D gene ambiguous. The CDR3 has 13 amino acids. CDR1 is SGHAT, CDR2 FQNNGV, per germline. V was shortened by 8 bases and J by 2 bases, with 12 bases between the two germline ends. CDR3 coding DNA: TGTGCCAGCTTACCGGCAGATCAAGAGACCCAGTACTTC. Translated, it gives CASLPADQETQYF.

This clonotype was detected a few times. This chain joins TRBV20-1 and TRBJ2-3; D remains unclear. CDR1 is DFQATT, CDR2 SNEGSKA, per germline (reference sequence). This CDR3 region has 12 residues. V dropped 6 bases and J dropped 4 bases, with 11 bases sitting between them. The chain's CDR3 is CSARRTADTQYF. The CDR3 nucleotides read TGCAGTGCCCGCCGTACTGCAGATACGCAGTATTTT.

This clonotype came up a few times. V and J are TRBV7-9 and TRBJ1-1; a weak D match, TRBD1 (5 bases). Looked up from germline, CDR1 is SEHNR and CDR2 is FQNEAQ (reference sequence). CDR3 length: 15 residues. V was pared by 5 bases and J by 1 base, with 14 bases between. This chain's CDR3 is CASSVLQGRNTEAFF. CDR3 nucleotides: TGTGCCAGCAGCGTTCTCCAGGGTCGGAACACTGAAGCTTTCTTT.

At least ten counts were recorded for this clonotype. The chain combines TRBV20-1 with TRBJ1-6, with a weak D call TRBD1 (5 bases). V gave up 2 bases and J gave up 8 bases, with 10 bases separating them. The CDR3 spans 13 residues. Germline-derived CDR1 and CDR2 are DFQATT and SNEGSKA (reference sequence). CDR3 in DNA: TGCAGTGCTAGACGGGACGGATATTCACCCCTCCACTTT. It is translated as CSARRDGYSPLHF.

This clonotype was observed at least ten times. The chain couples TRBV2 to TRBJ2-4; TRBD1 is a possible D gene (7 bases). In germline, CDR1 is SNHLY, CDR2 FYNNEI. This CDR3 spans 15 amino acids. Trimming took off 6 bases at V and 2 bases at J, with 14 bases between the two ends. DNA of the CDR3: TGTGCCAGCAGGACACAGGGGACTCCCAAAAACATTCAGTACTTC. Its protein product is CASRTQGTPKNIQYF. The variable domain in full, completed from reference TRBV2 and TRBJ2-4, reads EPEVTQTPSHQVTQMGQEVILRCVPISNHLYFYWYRQILGQKVEFLVSFYNNEISEKSEIFDDQFSVERPDGSNFTLKIRSTKLEDSAMYFCASRTQGTPKNIQYFGAGTRLSVL.

The chain uses TRBV11-3 and TRBJ2-5; D is unclear. The germline V gene has CDR1 SGHNT and CDR2 YENEEA. Trimming pared 1 base from V and 5 bases from J, leaving 11 bases between. There are 14 residues in the CDR3. The CDR3 DNA follows: TGTGCCAGCAGCTTAGGGGCCCAAGGGGAGACCCAGTACTTC. Encoded protein: CASSLGAQGETQYF. Together with reference TRBV11-3 and TRBJ2-5, the CDR3 gives the full variable domain: EAGVVQSPRYKIIEKKQPVAFWCNPISGHNTLYWYLQNLGQGPELLIRYENEEAVDDSQLPKDRFSAERLKGVDSTLKIQPAELGDSAVYLCASSLGAQGETQYFGPGTRLLVL.

The genes are TRBV18 and TRBJ2-5; D may be TRBD2 (6 bases). V was cut by 6 bases and J by 5 bases, with 16 bases left in between. CDR1 and CDR2 from the germline V gene are KGHSH and LQKENI. The CDR3 has 14 residues. This CDR3 reads CASSPSETRETQYF. The CDR3 coding sequence is TGTGCCAGCTCCCCTAGCGAAACTCGGGAGACCCAGTACTTC.

The rearrangement uses TRBV7-9 and TRBJ2-1; D gene uncertain. The V gene's germline CDR1 is SEHNR and CDR2 FQNEAQ (reference sequence). V lost 8 bases, J lost 5 bases, and 22 bases lay in between. The CDR3 loop spans 16 amino acids. The CDR3 coding sequence is TGTGCCAGCTCACCCGCCGGCTCCTATTCCCACAATGAGCAGTTCTTC. It is translated as CASSPAGSYSHNEQFF.

This clonotype came up a few times. The chain uses TRBV20-1 and TRBJ2-2; TRBD1 matches at 10 bases. The trim removed 7 bases at V and 6 bases at J, leaving 8 bases unmatched. The CDR3 runs to 14 residues. CDR1 DFQATT and CDR2 SNEGSKA come from the germline V gene (reference sequence). The CDR3 is CSVPDRGGAGELFF. Here the CDR3 DNA reads TGCAGTGTACCGGACAGGGGGGGGGCCGGGGAGCTGTTTTTT.

In its sample, this clonotype was seen many times. The rearrangement joins TRBV12-3 or TRBV12-4 to TRBJ1-3; D is perhaps TRBD1 (5 bases). The CDR3 loop spans 15 amino acids. V was shortened by 7 bases and J by 6 bases, with 19 bases between the two germline ends. The CDR3 is CASKPRDRLSNTIYF. The CDR3 DNA reads TGTGCCAGCAAGCCGAGGGACCGACTGTCAAACACCATATATTTT.

This clonotype was observed at least ten times. The chain links TRBV3-1 to TRBJ2-7; 9 bases are a match to TRBD1. This CDR3 comprises 16 residues. The V gene end was trimmed by 4 bases and the J gene end by 5 bases; junction bases not matched to a gene: 12. Germline V CDR1 and CDR2: LGHDT, YNNKEL (reference sequence). The chain's CDR3 is CASSPTPGQGLDEQYF. CDR3 bases: TGTGCCAGCAGCCCAACCCCGGGACAGGGTTTAGACGAGCAGTACTTC.

This clonotype showed up many times. The chain carries TRBV29-1 and TRBJ2-2, with 7 bases matching TRBD1. This CDR3 is 18 amino acids long. From germline, CDR1 is SQVTM and CDR2 ANQGSEA. V lost 2 bases and J lost 1; bases outside the gene matches: 13. CDR3 DNA sequence: TGCAGCGTTGAATCCGACAGGGAGTGGGGCAAGAACACCGGGGAGCTGTTTTTT. It specifies CSVESDREWGKNTGELFF.

This clonotype was counted only a few times. The chain carries TRBV30 and TRBJ2-7, with 7 positions matching TRBD1. The CDR3 sequence is 12 residues long. Germline-derived CDR1 and CDR2 are GTSNPN and SVGIG (reference sequence). Trimming took 5 bases from V and 5 from J; bases not matched to a gene: 6. CDR3 nucleotide sequence: TGTGCCTGGGCGACAGGGACCCACGAGCAGTACTTC. It specifies CAWATGTHEQYF.

This clonotype was seen a few times. This chain uses TRBV7-2 with TRBJ1-1, with D possibly being TRBD1 (6 bases). The germline CDR1 and CDR2 sequences are SGHTA and FQGNSA. The CDR3 sequence is 15 residues long. Trimming took 6 bases from V and 0 from J, leaving 14 bases between them. The CDR3 is CASRSQQGMNTEAFF. In nucleotides, the CDR3 is TGTGCCAGCAGGTCTCAACAGGGAATGAACACTGAAGCTTTCTTT.